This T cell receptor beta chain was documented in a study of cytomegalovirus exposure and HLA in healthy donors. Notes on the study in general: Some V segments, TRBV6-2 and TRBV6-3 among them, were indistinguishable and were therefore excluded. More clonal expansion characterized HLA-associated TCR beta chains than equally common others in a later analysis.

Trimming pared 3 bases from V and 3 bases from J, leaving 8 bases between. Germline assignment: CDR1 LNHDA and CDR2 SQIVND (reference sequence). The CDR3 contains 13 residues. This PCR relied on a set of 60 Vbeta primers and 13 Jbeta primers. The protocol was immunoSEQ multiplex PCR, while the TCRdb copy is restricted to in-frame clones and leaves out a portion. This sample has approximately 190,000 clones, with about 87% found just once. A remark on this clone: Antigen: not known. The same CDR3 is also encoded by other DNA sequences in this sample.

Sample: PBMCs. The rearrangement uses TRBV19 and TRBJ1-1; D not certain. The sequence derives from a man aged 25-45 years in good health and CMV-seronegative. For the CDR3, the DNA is TGTGCCAGTAGTATGAAGGGAGACACTGAAGCTTTCTTT. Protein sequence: CASSMKGDTEAFF.